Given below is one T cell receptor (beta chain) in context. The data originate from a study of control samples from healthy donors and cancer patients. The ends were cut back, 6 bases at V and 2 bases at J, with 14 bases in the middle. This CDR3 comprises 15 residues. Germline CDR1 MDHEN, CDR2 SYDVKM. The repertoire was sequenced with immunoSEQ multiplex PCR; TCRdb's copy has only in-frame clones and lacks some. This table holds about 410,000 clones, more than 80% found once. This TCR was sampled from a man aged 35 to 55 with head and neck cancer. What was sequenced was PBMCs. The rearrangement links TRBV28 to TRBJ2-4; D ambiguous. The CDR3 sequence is CASSLPEITKNIQYF. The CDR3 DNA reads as TGTGCCAGCAGCCTACCAGAAATTACCAAAAACATTCAGTACTTC.